This is a list of T cell receptor beta chains from one sample in a study of cytomegalovirus exposure and HLA in healthy donors. Generated by immunoSEQ multiplex PCR, the TCRdb table keeps only in-frame clones and is missing some. The sample shows under 200,000 clones, roughly 79% of them seen only once. Sequencing input: PBMCs. The receptors originated from a male donor in good health and CMV-seropositive. Both conserved end residues are part of each CDR3. Each record gives: clone size, J gene, D gene, V gene, CDR3 DNA, CDR3 protein. The D gene is left open where the match is weak. Only some rows state a clone size, as once, few, many or a class for expanded clones.

size: -; J: TRBJ1-6; D: TRBD1; V: TRBV6-5; DNA: TGTGCCACCGCGGACAGGGAGTTCGATTCACCCCTCCACTTT; CDR3: CATADREFDSPLHF
size: -; J: TRBJ1-2; D: -; V: TRBV2; DNA: TGTGCCAGCGAGTATTTCAGGTCCCCTTATGGCTACACCTTC; CDR3: CASEYFRSPYGYTF
size: -; J: TRBJ1-5; D: -; V: TRBV18; DNA: TGTGCCAGCTCACCAGAACAGGCAGGGAACCAGCATTTT; CDR3: CASSPEQAGNQHF
size: -; J: TRBJ1-6; D: TRBD1; V: TRBV30; DNA: TGTGCCTGGGGCCGGGACAGGGAAGTCTCACCCCTCCACTTT; CDR3: CAWGRDREVSPLHF
size: -; J: TRBJ2-2; D: -; V: TRBV7-2; DNA: TGTGCCAGCAGCTTATTTCAACTAGACACCGGGGAGCTGTTTTTT; CDR3: CASSLFQLDTGELFF
size: -; J: TRBJ1-1; D: -; V: TRBV5-5; DNA: TGTGCCAGCAGCTTATCGGGGAGCGACACTGAAGCTTTCTTT; CDR3: CASSLSGSDTEAFF
size: -; J: TRBJ1-2; D: -; V: TRBV7-2; DNA: TGTGCCAGCAGCTCCCAGGGCCAGGTGTCCTCTAGGAATGGCTACACCTTC; CDR3: CASSSQGQVSSRNGYTF
size: once; J: TRBJ1-1; D: -; V: TRBV19; DNA: TGTGCCAGTAGTATACGGGGGGAGAACACTGAAGCTTTCTTT; CDR3: CASSIRGENTEAFF
size: -; J: TRBJ1-3; D: TRBD1; V: TRBV2; DNA: TGTGCCTGGGACAGGGAAAACACCATATATTTT; CDR3: CAWDRENTIYF
size: -; J: TRBJ2-3; D: -; V: TRBV7-2; DNA: TGTGCCAGCAGCACGAGGGGGCGGGAGGTACCAGATACGCAGTATTTT; CDR3: CASSTRGREVPDTQYF
size: -; J: TRBJ2-3; D: TRBD2; V: TRBV6-5; DNA: TGTGCCACCAAACCCGGCGGGGGGCGTACAGATACGCAGTATTTT; CDR3: CATKPGGGRTDTQYF
size: -; J: TRBJ1-2; D: -; V: TRBV2; DNA: TGTGCCAGCAGATCGGACAGCTCGGTGGGCTACACCTTC; CDR3: CASRSDSSVGYTF
size: once; J: TRBJ2-2; D: -; V: TRBV6-5; DNA: TGTGCCAGCAGTTACGGGGGAACAGGGTCGGCCGGGGAGCTGTTTTTT; CDR3: CASSYGGTGSAGELFF
size: few; J: TRBJ2-2; D: -; V: TRBV4-2; DNA: TGTGCCAGCAGCCAAGAAGGCAGGGAAAACACCGGGGAGCTGTTTTTT; CDR3: CASSQEGRENTGELFF
size: -; J: TRBJ2-1; D: -; V: TRBV9; DNA: TGTGCCAGCAGCGTAGTCGGGGACTTCAGGAATGAGCAGTTCTTC; CDR3: CASSVVGDFRNEQFF
size: -; J: TRBJ2-5; D: -; V: TRBV29-1; DNA: TGCAGCGGCGAGGGATGGGGGGAAAAAGAGACCCAGTACTTC; CDR3: CSGEGWGEKETQYF
size: -; J: TRBJ2-7; D: -; V: TRBV19; DNA: TGTGCCAGTAGTATTACAGGGAACGAGCAGTACTTC; CDR3: CASSITGNEQYF
size: -; J: TRBJ2-2; D: TRBD2; V: TRBV7-6; DNA: TGTGCCAGCAGCTGGACTAGCCGCAACACCGGGGAGCTGTTTTTT; CDR3: CASSWTSRNTGELFF
size: -; J: TRBJ2-5; D: -; V: TRBV2; DNA: TGTGCCAGCAGCCTACAAGAGACCCAGTACTTC; CDR3: CASSLQETQYF
size: -; J: TRBJ2-2; D: -; V: TRBV27; DNA: TGTGCCAGCAGTCTCCAGGGTCACGGGGAGCTGTTTTTT; CDR3: CASSLQGHGELFF
size: -; J: TRBJ1-4; D: -; V: TRBV20-1; DNA: TGCAGTGCCCAGGGGAATGAAAAACTGTTTTTT; CDR3: CSAQGNEKLFF
size: -; J: TRBJ2-7; D: TRBD2; V: TRBV4-2; DNA: TGTGCCAGCAGCCCCCTTCCCCGTGGACTAGCAGACTACGAGCAGTACTTC; CDR3: CASSPLPRGLADYEQYF
size: -; J: TRBJ2-1; D: TRBD2; V: TRBV10-3; DNA: TGTGCCATCAGTGGAATGTTAAGCGGGGGGCGGAATGAGCAGTTCTTC; CDR3: CAISGMLSGGRNEQFF
size: once; J: TRBJ2-3; D: -; V: TRBV10-3; DNA: TGTGCCATCGGAGACAGGACGGGGATTGGGGATACGCAGTATTTT; CDR3: CAIGDRTGIGDTQYF
size: once; J: TRBJ2-7; D: TRBD1; V: TRBV5-4; DNA: TGTGCCAGCAGCCCCGGACAGGGTACAGACTACGAGCAGTACTTC; CDR3: CASSPGQGTDYEQYF
size: -; J: TRBJ2-5; D: -; V: TRBV2; DNA: TGTGCCAGCAGTGTGGTGGGGGGAGAGACCCAGTACTTC; CDR3: CASSVVGGETQYF
size: -; J: TRBJ1-1; D: -; V: TRBV30; DNA: TGTGCCTGGAGTGAAGGTAGCGAAGCTTTCTTT; CDR3: CAWSEGSEAFF
size: -; J: TRBJ1-1; D: -; V: TRBV9; DNA: TGTGCCAGCAGCGTATCCCATCGGGACACTGAAGCTTTCTTT; CDR3: CASSVSHRDTEAFF
size: once; J: TRBJ1-1; D: -; V: TRBV19; DNA: TGTGCCATATTCGGGGGGCAAGCTTTCTTT; CDR3: CAIFGGQAFF
size: -; J: TRBJ2-5; D: -; V: TRBV29-1; DNA: TGCAGCGTTGAAGATCCCCGGAGCGTCCAAGAGACCCAGTACTTC; CDR3: CSVEDPRSVQETQYF
size: -; J: TRBJ1-1; D: TRBD1; V: TRBV10-3; DNA: TGTGCCATCAGTGGGGGACAGGGGGTCGGTGAAGCTTTCTTT; CDR3: CAISGGQGVGEAFF
size: -; J: TRBJ2-5; D: TRBD1; V: TRBV18; DNA: TGTGCCAGCTCACTTGGACAGGCACGCCAAGAGACCCAGTACTTC; CDR3: CASSLGQARQETQYF
size: -; J: TRBJ2-7; D: -; V: TRBV11-2; DNA: TGTGCCAGCAGCCCCGCGTATTCTGAGTACGAGCAGTACTTC; CDR3: CASSPAYSEYEQYF
size: -; J: TRBJ2-1; D: TRBD1; V: TRBV4-3; DNA: TGCGCCAGCAGCCAAGAACGCGGGACAGGGGCGAGGGAGCAGTTCTTC; CDR3: CASSQERGTGAREQFF
size: -; J: TRBJ2-7; D: -; V: TRBV11-3; DNA: TGTGCCAGCTCCGTTAGAGGGGGAAGCGAGCAGTACTTC; CDR3: CASSVRGGSEQYF
size: -; J: TRBJ1-5; D: TRBD1; V: TRBV11-2; DNA: TGTGCCAGCAGCTTAGCACAGGGGCCCCCGAATCAGCCCCAGCATTTT; CDR3: CASSLAQGPPNQPQHF
size: once; J: TRBJ1-6; D: TRBD1; V: TRBV23-1; DNA: TGCGCCAGCAGTCAACGGGACAGAAATTCACCCCTCCACTTT; CDR3: CASSQRDRNSPLHF